This TCR beta chain was observed in a study of blood T cell repertoires in COVID-19. This clone was seen a handful of times. The germline gives CDR1 MNHNY, CDR2 SVGAGI (reference sequence). The CDR3 is 14 amino acids. V shed 7 bases and J 5 bases; nucleotides not matched to a gene: 8. Some clones are missing from TCRdb's copy, which holds only in-frame ones; the method was immunoSEQ multiplex PCR. This sample has about 50,000 clones, with approximately 92% found just once. The V gene is TRBV6-6, the J gene TRBJ1-5; the match to TRBD1 covers 7 bases. What was sequenced was peripheral blood. The sequence was obtained from a woman aged 55-69 years with COVID-19, enrolled during active disease. The CDR3 reads CASIDRAPHQPQHF. The CDR3 nucleotides read TGTGCCAGCATTGACAGGGCCCCTCATCAGCCCCAGCATTTT.